This T cell receptor (beta chain) emerged from a study of T cells in Graves' hyperthyroidism and ophthalmopathy. General observations from the study: Ophthalmopathy was identified by the model a median approximately 6.9 months ahead of onset. Ophthalmopathy cases were set apart from stable hyperthyroidism by a 13 V-J model.

The CDR3 is 14 amino acids. Germline V lookup: CDR1 SQVTM, CDR2 ANQGSEA. V shed 4 bases and J 3 bases; nucleotides not matched to a gene: 8. Diagnosis relied on clinical symptoms, serum thyroxine and TRAb, thyroid ultrasound and orbital computed tomography. TCR beta CDR3 region amplification was performed from RNA transcripts. Using the HTBI primer set, a first-round RT-PCR was run on the TCR CDR3. TCRdb reprocessed the multiplex PCR reads with MiXCR, giving one entry per CDR3 protein. Among about 570,000 distinct CDR3 sequences listed, around 45% were seen once. As regards this clonotype: Its antigen remains unknown.

The sample was peripheral blood or thyroid tissue (not recorded which). This sequence joins TRBV29-1 and TRBJ1-2, with 7 nucleotides matching TRBD1. The receptor was isolated from an adult woman with Graves' disease, either hyperthyroidism or ophthalmopathy (not recorded which). CDR3 nucleotides: TGCAGCGTTGTTCGGGACAGCTGGGACTATGGCTACACCTTC. Amino acids: CSVVRDSWDYGYTF. The whole variable domain, filled in from reference TRBV29-1 and TRBJ1-2, reads SAVISQKPSRDICQRGTSLTIQCQVDSQVTMMFWYRQQPGQSLTLIATANQGSEATYESGFVIDKFPISRPNLTFSTLTVSNMSPEDSSIYLCSVVRDSWDYGYTFGSGTRLTVV.